This entry describes one T cell receptor beta chain. Its target is not known. The sample originates from a study of blood T cells in healthy people across ages. The study, taken as a whole, reports: Naive T cell percentage strongly correlated with TCR beta diversity.

Primers used in a second PCR of roughly 6 to 11 cycles were a sample-barcoded 5' primer and a J-beta primer mix. Every single cDNA molecule received a tag from a template-switch adaptor with 12 random nucleotides. There were at least 3 million CDR3-containing paired-end reads obtained from each sample. TCRdb reanalysed the 5' RACE reads using MiXCR and keeps one entry per CDR3 protein. The repertoire includes about 670,000 distinct CDR3 sequences, 40% to 50% of them detected once, and about 32% sits in the top ten. There are 17 residues in the CDR3. Trimming removed 5 bases from V and 6 bases from J; junction bases left unmatched: 15.

The material sequenced was blood. This receptor was identified in an elderly man in good health. The chain carries TRBV12-3 or TRBV12-4 and TRBJ2-1; 8 bases are a match to TRBD2. The CDR3 protein is CASSRPRAGATSNEQFF. In DNA form, the CDR3 reads TGTGCCAGCAGTCGACCCCGAGCGGGAGCCACCTCCAATGAGCAGTTCTTC.